These T cell receptor beta chains were read from a single sample in a study of cytomegalovirus exposure and HLA in healthy donors. The table came from immunoSEQ multiplex PCR; TCRdb's copy has only in-frame clones and leaves some out. The sample yields around 140,000 clones, around 76% seen once. The sequencing sample was made of PBMCs. Every receptor here comes from a male donor in good health and CMV-seronegative. Both conserved end residues are part of each CDR3. Fields, in order: D gene, J gene, V gene, clone size, CDR3 DNA, CDR3 protein. A D gene is named only where the DNA matches it firmly. Part of the rows lack a size; the others show once, few, many or a class for expanded clones.

.	TRBJ2-2	TRBV5-5	.	TGTGCCAGCAGCCCTTATCCGGGACTGGAGAACACCGGGGAGCTGTTTTTT	CASSPYPGLENTGELFF
TRBD1	TRBJ1-6	TRBV7-9	.	TGTGCCAGCAGCTCGACAGGGGGCAGGACACCCCTCCACTTT	CASSSTGGRTPLHF
.	TRBJ2-1	TRBV10-3	.	TGTGCCATCAGTGAGTCGGTGGGAGATAGCTCCTACAATGAGCAGTTCTTC	CAISESVGDSSYNEQFF
.	TRBJ1-1	TRBV19	.	TGTGCCAGTAGTAGGGAGGGCTTGAACACTGAAGCTTTCTTT	CASSREGLNTEAFF
TRBD1	TRBJ2-7	TRBV28	.	TGTGCCACCGCCGGGACAGGGAGATACGAGCAGTACTTC	CATAGTGRYEQYF
TRBD1	TRBJ2-4	TRBV19	few	TGTGCCAGTAGTATATTCCATCAGCCGGGACAGACTATTCAGTACTTC	CASSIFHQPGQTIQYF
TRBD1	TRBJ1-2	TRBV2	.	TGTGCCAGCAGTCCTGGGACAGTCTATGGCTACACCTTC	CASSPGTVYGYTF
TRBD1	TRBJ1-1	TRBV19	.	TGTGCCAGTAGTATAGGGACAGGGGTAAAGAACACTGAAGCTTTCTTT	CASSIGTGVKNTEAFF
.	TRBJ1-4	TRBV7-8	.	TGTGCCAGCAGCTTAGCGTCAGGGTCTAATGAAAAACTGTTTTTT	CASSLASGSNEKLFF
.	TRBJ2-2	TRBV5-4	.	TGTGCCAGCAGCTTGGCAGGCCCCCCCGGGGAGCTGTTTTTT	CASSLAGPPGELFF
.	TRBJ1-2	TRBV30	.	TGTGCCGGACAAGTTGAAAACCTCTATGGCTACACCTTC	CAGQVENLYGYTF
TRBD2	TRBJ2-5	TRBV4-2	once	TGTGCCAGCAGGCCGGGACTAGCGGGAGAGGGAGTCCAAGAGACCCAGTACTTC	CASRPGLAGEGVQETQYF
TRBD1	TRBJ1-2	TRBV7-9	.	TGTGCCAGCAGCTTAGGGGACAGGGAAGGGCCCTCTGGAGGCTATGGCTACACCTTC	CASSLGDREGPSGGYGYTF
TRBD2	TRBJ2-1	TRBV30	.	TGTGCCTCACCAAAAGCGGGGAAGATGATTGATGAGCAGTTCTTC	CASPKAGKMIDEQFF
.	TRBJ1-1	TRBV5-5	.	TGTGCCAGCAGCTCAAAACAGGTCATGAACACTGAAGCTTTCTTT	CASSSKQVMNTEAFF
TRBD1	TRBJ2-5	TRBV7-2	.	TGTGCCAGCAGCTTAGTTGGGACAGATTACCAAGAGACCCAGTACTTC	CASSLVGTDYQETQYF
.	TRBJ2-5	TRBV2	.	TGTGCCAGCACCGAGCTTGGCGGTCAAGAGACCCAGTACTTC	CASTELGGQETQYF
.	TRBJ1-6	TRBV4-3	.	TGCGCCAGCAGCCAAGATAGGTACGGGAATTCACCCCTCCACTTC	CASSQDRYGNSPLHF
.	TRBJ2-2	TRBV19	few	TGTGCCAGTAGTATTCTACAGGGCACCGGGGAGCTGTTTTTT	CASSILQGTGELFF
TRBD1	TRBJ1-2	TRBV5-1	.	TGCGCCAGCAGCTTGGGGACAGGAGAACTCTATGGCTACACCTTC	CASSLGTGELYGYTF
.	TRBJ1-2	TRBV2	.	TGTGCCAGCAGCCCTGACATAAACTATGGCTACACCTTC	CASSPDINYGYTF
.	TRBJ1-2	TRBV4-3	.	TGCGCCAGCAGCCCAATGCCTACAGGGAATCTCTATGGCTACACCTTC	CASSPMPTGNLYGYTF
.	TRBJ1-2	TRBV28	.	TGTGCCAGCAGTTTATGGGGGGCGCCTGATGGCTACACCTTC	CASSLWGAPDGYTF
TRBD2	TRBJ2-1	TRBV4-2	.	TGTGCCAGCAGCCACATGGATAGCGGGCGAATCAATGAGCAGTTCTTC	CASSHMDSGRINEQFF
.	TRBJ1-4	TRBV18	.	TGTGCCAGCTCACCACCCGGGTTAGCTAATGAAAAACTGTTTTTT	CASSPPGLANEKLFF
.	TRBJ2-1	TRBV7-3	.	TGTGCCAGCAGCTTAGCGGTCTACAATGAGCAGTTCTTC	CASSLAVYNEQFF
TRBD2	TRBJ2-1	TRBV7-2	.	TGTGCCAGCAGCTTAGAGGGCGGGAGGGCCGATGAGCAGTTCTTC	CASSLEGGRADEQFF
.	TRBJ2-5	TRBV7-8	.	TGTGCCAGCAGCTTAGGGGGGTTTGGGGGAGGCCCTACAAGGGAGACCCAGTACTTC	CASSLGGFGGGPTRETQYF
TRBD1	TRBJ1-1	TRBV30	.	TGTGCCTGGAGCGGGGACAGCATGAACACTGAAGCTTTCTTT	CAWSGDSMNTEAFF
TRBD1	TRBJ1-1	TRBV2	.	TGTGCCAGCTCTAAAACCGGGACAGAGAACACTGAAGCTTTCTTT	CASSKTGTENTEAFF
.	TRBJ2-2	TRBV5-1	.	TGCGCCAGCAGCTTGGCAGGGTACCAGCGTACCGGGGAGCTGTTTTTT	CASSLAGYQRTGELFF
TRBD1	TRBJ2-7	TRBV7-9	.	TGTGCCAGCAGCTTAGAGGACAGGGCCTCCTACGAGCAGTACTTC	CASSLEDRASYEQYF
.	TRBJ1-6	TRBV5-6	.	TGTGCCAGCAGCTTCATGGAGTCACCCCTCCACTTT	CASSFMESPLHF
.	TRBJ2-5	TRBV4-1	.	TGCGCCAGCAGCCAAGGCCGGGGGGAGACCCAGTACTTC	CASSQGRGETQYF
TRBD1	TRBJ1-5	TRBV6-4	few	TGTGCCAGCAGCGTAACAGGGGACTGGGCTCAGCCCCAGCATTTT	CASSVTGDWAQPQHF
.	TRBJ2-1	TRBV7-9	.	TGTGCCAGCAGTCCCAATAGCGGATACAATGAGCAGTTCTTC	CASSPNSGYNEQFF
TRBD2	TRBJ2-3	TRBV6-1	.	TGTGCCAGCAGTCTAGCGGGAGGTGGTGGGGATACGCAATATTTT	CASSLAGGGGDTQYF
TRBD1	TRBJ1-5	TRBV30	.	TGTGCCTGGAGTGTAGAAGGCTGGGACAGGGAATTTCAGCCCCAGCATTTT	CAWSVEGWDREFQPQHF
TRBD1	TRBJ1-1	TRBV18	.	TGTGCCAGCTCACCGACAGGGGGCGAGGTCACTGAAGCTTTCTTT	CASSPTGGEVTEAFF
.	TRBJ1-1	TRBV19	.	TGTGCCAGTAGCCCCAGGATAAAGAGCACTGAAGCTTTCTTT	CASSPRIKSTEAFF
.	TRBJ2-1	TRBV7-9	.	TGTGCCAGCAGCTTAGTCGGCAGGTACTCCTACAATGAGCAGTTCTTC	CASSLVGRYSYNEQFF
.	TRBJ1-4	TRBV2	.	TGTGCCAGCAGGGCCAATCAGGGGCCCGTCGAAAAACTGTTTTTT	CASRANQGPVEKLFF
TRBD2	TRBJ2-1	TRBV7-2	.	TGTGCCAGCAGCGCCCTACTAGCGGCCTCCTACAATGAGCAGTTCTTC	CASSALLAASYNEQFF
.	TRBJ2-7	TRBV21-1	.	TGTGCCAGCAGCAAATCCGGGACAGGGGCCTCCTCCTACGAGCAGTACTTC	CASSKSGTGASSYEQYF
TRBD2	TRBJ2-3	TRBV27	.	TGTGCCAGCAGCCCCGGGACTACCCTCACAGATACGCAGTATTTT	CASSPGTTLTDTQYF
TRBD2	TRBJ2-1	TRBV2	.	TGTGCCACCATAGCGGGGGGGACCTCCAATGAGCAGTTCTTC	CATIAGGTSNEQFF
.	TRBJ2-1	TRBV7-9	.	TGTGCCAGCAGCTTAGAGGGGGTCAGCAATGAGCAGTTCTTC	CASSLEGVSNEQFF
.	TRBJ1-1	TRBV7-2	.	TGTGCCAGCAGCATCATTTCAGTGGAGGCCGAAGCTTTCTTT	CASSIISVEAEAFF
.	TRBJ1-1	TRBV11-2	.	TGTGCCAGCAGTAAGGGGCTCTCGGGGGGATTGGGGGTGAACACTGAAGCTTTCTTT	CASSKGLSGGLGVNTEAFF
TRBD2	TRBJ2-1	TRBV7-2	.	TGTGCCAGCAGCTCAACTAGCGGGGGGGCAGCATACAATGAGCAGTTCTTC	CASSSTSGGAAYNEQFF
TRBD1	TRBJ1-4	TRBV4-3	once	TGCGCCAGCAGCCAAGATTTGGCAGGGGGAATAGAAGAACTGTTTTTT	CASSQDLAGGIEELFF
.	TRBJ1-2	TRBV30	.	TGTGCCTGGAGACAGACAGGAGATTATGGCTACACCTTC	CAWRQTGDYGYTF
TRBD1	TRBJ1-4	TRBV5-1	once	TGCGCCAGCAGCAGGACAGGGCTCTCTACTAATGAAAAACTGTTTTTT	CASSRTGLSTNEKLFF